This TCR beta chain comes out of a study of T-cell memory formation after mild COVID-19. TCRdb fed the 5' RACE reads into MiXCR, producing one record per CDR3 protein. The table has about 600,000 distinct CDR3 sequences, 20% to 25% seen once. Deletions cut 4 bases from V and 1 base from J, with 23 bases between. This CDR3 comprises 18 residues. Germline CDR1 and CDR2: SGHRS and YFSETQ. Only a few counts were recorded for this clonotype. The sample was PBMCs or a T cell subset sorted from them (not recorded which). This chain joins TRBV5-1 and TRBJ1-1; D gene unclear. The source is an adult woman who had mild COVID-19 (a few samples of this study predate the infection). Cell type and time point are not known. CDR3 region: CASSALPDGKSRNTEAFF. CDR3 in DNA: TGCGCCAGCAGCGCACTACCGGACGGCAAGTCGAGGAACACTGAAGCTTTCTTT.